This entry is about one T cell receptor (beta chain). This clonotype was seen many times. The antigen this receptor binds is unknown. The record has no base qualities; no much larger clone is one base away. The data were obtained in a study of T cells in Graves' hyperthyroidism and ophthalmopathy (dated by TCRdb to the late 2010s). As for the study more broadly: Peripheral blood samples were taken at the time of initial diagnosis, prior to any treatment. In more than 5 Graves' hyperthyroidism patients, the study also compared T-cell repertoires from thyroid tissue with T-cell repertoires from blood. After sampling, hyperthyroidism patients received methimazole starting at 30 mg daily, and ophthalmopathy patients received high-dose intravenous methylprednisolone. A discovery cohort of around 100 patients, approximately 45 with Graves' ophthalmopathy and about 58 with stable Graves' hyperthyroidism, was used to find distinguishing TCR V-J signatures. TCR Vbeta CDR3 sequencing of some 140 peripheral blood samples (under 45 ophthalmopathy, about 74 hyperthyroidism and roughly 17 progressor patients) is reported in the paper. Prospective prediction of ophthalmopathy was tested in an independent validation cohort of 18 to 20 hyperthyroidism patients and 17 patients who later progressed to ophthalmopathy. The roughly 100 discovery patients were randomly divided into training and test sets at a 7:3 ratio. Overall study results and their limits: During validation, the model predicted progression to ophthalmopathy a median of roughly 7.1 months ahead of onset, with just under 71% sensitivity and more than 72% specificity. In cross-validation, a model built on a 13 V-J signature told ophthalmopathy apart from stable hyperthyroidism with under 90% sensitivity and 81% to 82% specificity, and in testing the same model reached 80%/75%. Blood samples also contained most of the expanded thyroid clonotypes (frequency above 0.001), which suggests that blood repertoires may reflect thyroid immune responses. No statistical method was used to fix the sample size in advance, and group allocation was not hidden from the investigators.

The CDR3 holds 11 amino acids from the cysteine to the phenylalanine. The DNA shown is the 33-base CDR3, in frame from base 1. At the junction V is shortened by 3 bases and J by 8 bases, with 7 bases in between. In the germline V gene, CDR1 corresponds to SGHNT and CDR2 to YENEEA. Stable Graves' hyperthyroidism was defined as no progression to ophthalmopathy during 18 months of follow-up. The hyperthyroidism patients were between 18 and 65 years old and newly diagnosed, with a disease duration of less than 2 months. Any patient with an uncontrolled infection, another autoimmune disease, pregnancy or lactation was excluded. Diagnoses were established on the basis of clinical symptoms, serum thyroxine and TRAb, thyroid ultrasound, and orbital computed tomography. PBMCs were separated from approximately 9.9 ml of fresh peripheral blood using Ficoll-Paque density gradient centrifugation. Total RNA was extracted with Trizol reagent, and quality was checked on an Agilent 2100 Bioanalyzer.

TCR beta CDR3 regions were amplified from RNA transcripts. A first-round RT-PCR of the TCR CDR3 used the HTBI primer set with the Qiagen OneStep RT-PCR kit. Libraries were constructed in a second round of multiplex PCR, after which size selection and purification were performed. Libraries were sequenced paired-end with 100 bp reads on an Illumina HiSeq2000. Turning to the authors' computational methods: Raw data were processed with SOAPnuke, discarding reads with adapters, uncalled bases, mean Phred below 15, or no exact constant-primer or identifier match. COPE v1.2.5 was used to merge high-quality paired reads, and clonotypes were defined as unique nucleotide sequences. MiTCR v1.1 was used to align clonotypes to the IMGT TRBV, TRBD and TRBJ reference segments. Analysis was restricted to V-J combinations with a frequency above 0.0001, which covered 99.2% of repertoires. A TCS score was defined as the ratio of F50 (clonal expansion) to E x V (chaos), with BLOSUM62-based TCRdist applied between CDR3 peptides within each V-J. Welch's t-statistics and random forest reduced roughly 540 V-J features to 10 to 15, which were used in a naive Bayes classifier (R e1071). Through fastp at Q25 and MiXCR, TCRdb rebuilt clones from the public reads, retaining in-frame beta chains. Rows matching on CDR3 protein sequence are summarized as one entry with the most common DNA and genes. The V and J calls and clone size come from TCRdb's table, not from the authors' own analysis. The sample table shows over 150,000 distinct CDR3 sequences, and roughly 17% are seen once. Approximately 56% of the sample belongs to the ten largest clones.

Sequencing was performed on blood. This clonotype originated in a woman in her 50s with Graves' hyperthyroidism. The chain uses TRBV11-3 and TRBJ1-1; D gene: possibly TRBD1, on 5 matching bases. The nucleotides are TGTGCCAGCAGCTTTACAGGAGAAGCTTTCTTT. The encoded protein is CASSFTGEAFF. Where the CDR3 stops, the reference TRBV11-3 and TRBJ1-1 genes take over; the full variable domain is EAGVVQSPRYKIIEKKQPVAFWCNPISGHNTLYWYLQNLGQGPELLIRYENEEAVDDSQLPKDRFSAERLKGVDSTLKIQPAELGDSAVYLCASSFTGEAFFGQGTRLTVV.